This TCR beta chain derives from a study of control samples from healthy donors and cancer patients. Germline-derived CDR1 and CDR2 are SGHTA and FQGNSA. CDR3 size: 17 residues. V dropped 5 bases and J dropped 2; count of bases not matched to a gene: 7. Using immunoSEQ multiplex PCR, the repertoire was profiled, and TCRdb retains in-frame clones only, with some absent. The sample comprises more than 95,000 clones, approximately 90% of which are singletons, and over 2% rests with the top ten. The V call is TRBV7-2, the J call TRBJ2-1; 12 bases match TRBD2. The sequence came from a woman in her 70s in good health. The sample consisted of blood. The CDR3 sequence is CASSAFGLAGTYNEQFF. The CDR3 DNA follows: TGTGCCAGCAGCGCTTTCGGACTAGCGGGAACCTACAATGAGCAGTTCTTC. Variable domain in full (rest from reference TRBV7-2 and TRBJ2-1): GAGVSQSPSNKVTEKGKDVELRCDPISGHTALYWYRQSLGQGLEFLIYFQGNSAPDKSGLPSDRFSAERTGGSVSTLTIQRTQQEDSAVYLCASSAFGLAGTYNEQFFGPGTRLTVL.